Following are 14 T cell receptor beta chains from one sample sequenced in a study of blood T cell repertoires in COVID-19. The protocol was immunoSEQ multiplex PCR, while the TCRdb copy is restricted to in-frame clones and leaves out a portion. The sample shows around 310,000 clones, 89% of them seen only once. The sample consisted of PBMCs or T cells enriched from blood (not recorded which). The receptors here all came from a woman aged 40 to 55 who had recovered from COVID-19.

The genes are TRBV7-2 and TRBJ2-7; D remains unclear. The CDR3 runs 15 residues. In germline, CDR1 is SGHTA, CDR2 FQGNSA. V was trimmed by 1 base and J by 4 bases, leaving 14 bases between them. CDR3 sequence (DNA): TGTGCCAGCAGCTTAGGCCCCGCGTTACCATACGAGCAGTACTTC. Amino acid sequence: CASSLGPALPYEQYF.

J is TRBJ2-1 and V is TRBV5-4; 10 bases are a match to TRBD1. After removal of 4 bases from V and 5 bases from J, the junction contained 9 bases not matched to a gene. Germline V gene sequence: CDR1 SGHNT, CDR2 YYREEE (reference sequence). The CDR3 runs 16 residues. The DNA of the CDR3 is TGTGCCAGCAGCCTCGGGACAGGGGCGATCCACAATGAGCAGTTCTTC. It encodes CASSLGTGAIHNEQFF.

This clone has a handful of counts. This rearrangement joins TRBV6-2 or TRBV6-3 to TRBJ2-2, with D perhaps matching TRBD2 (5 bases). The CDR3 sequence is 14 residues long. The V gene's germline CDR1 is MNHEY and CDR2 SVGEGT. V lost 2 bases to trimming and J lost 3 bases, with 7 bases between them. The CDR3 loop is CASSYAADTGELFF. For the CDR3, the DNA is TGTGCCAGCAGTTACGCAGCGGACACCGGGGAGCTGTTTTTT.

This rearrangement joins TRBV19 to TRBJ1-2; 8 bases match TRBD1. The germline CDR1 and CDR2 sequences are LNHDA and SQIVND (reference sequence). V trimming: 2 bases; J trimming: 4 bases; junction bases outside the gene matches: 3. This CDR3 spans 14 amino acids. The CDR3 loop reads CASSIRTGIYGYTF. In DNA form, the CDR3 reads TGTGCCAGTAGTATAAGGACAGGGATCTATGGCTACACCTTC.

The table lists this clone with a count of one. The J gene is TRBJ2-5, the V gene TRBV29-1, with 7 bases aligning to TRBD2. Germline V gene data show CDR1 as SQVTM and CDR2 as ANQGSEA. The CDR3 extends over 14 amino acids. The ends lost 6 bases at V and 5 bases at J; junction bases unmatched: 12. DNA for the CDR3: TGCAGCGTCGAGACTAGCCTGCGGGAGGAGACCCAGTACTTC. This translates into CSVETSLREETQYF. The full variable domain, completed using reference TRBV29-1 and TRBJ2-5, is SAVISQKPSRDICQRGTSLTIQCQVDSQVTMMFWYRQQPGQSLTLIATANQGSEATYESGFVIDKFPISRPNLTFSTLTVSNMSPEDSSIYLCSVETSLREETQYFGPGTRLLVL.

This chain connects TRBV9 to TRBJ1-1, with TRBD1 identical over 7 bases. Germline V gene data show CDR1 as SGDLS and CDR2 as YYNGEE. Trimming removed 4 bases from V and 0 bases from J; junction bases left unmatched: 18. The CDR3 runs 19 residues. In DNA form, the CDR3 reads TGTGCCAGCAGCTCAAGCCGGGAGGGAGGGGGCGGCATGAACACTGAAGCTTTCTTT. It is translated as CASSSSREGGGGMNTEAFF.

J is TRBJ2-7 and V is TRBV10-2, with 7 bases that match TRBD1. The CDR3 extends over 13 amino acids. J gave up 3 bases and V 4 bases, and 3 bases lay outside the gene matches. Germline lookup yields CDR1 WSHSY and CDR2 SAAADI. CDR3 amino acids: CASSAGTVYEQYF. The CDR3 DNA reads TGCGCCAGCAGTGCCGGGACAGTCTACGAGCAGTACTTC.

This chain links TRBV6-4 with TRBJ1-2; 8 nucleotides match TRBD1. Trimming at V came to 4 bases and at J to 3 bases, leaving 1 base not matched to a gene. The CDR3 contains 13 residues. Looked up from germline, CDR1 is MRHNA and CDR2 is SNTAGT. DNA of the CDR3: TGTGCCAGCAGTGCGACAGGGGACTATGGCTACACCTTC. It is translated as CASSATGDYGYTF.

The genes are TRBV18 and TRBJ1-1; tentatively, D is TRBD1 (6 bases). The CDR3 extends over 15 amino acids. V was cut by 5 bases and J by 1 base, with 14 bases left in between. The germline V gene has CDR1 KGHSH and CDR2 LQKENI. The CDR3 here is CASSFRQAQNTEAFF. The CDR3 DNA is TGTGCCAGCTCATTTCGACAGGCTCAGAACACTGAAGCTTTCTTT.

The chain employs TRBV7-2 and TRBJ2-1; the D is unclear. The germline gives CDR1 SGHTA, CDR2 FQGNSA. V gave up 1 base and J gave up 5 bases, with 9 bases separating them. CDR3 length: 14 amino acids. CDR3 DNA: TGTGCCAGCAGCTTAGTCGGCGGCAACAATGAGCAGTTCTTC. Amino acids: CASSLVGGNNEQFF. The variable domain in full, with the rest retrieved from reference TRBV7-2 and TRBJ2-1, is GAGVSQSPSNKVTEKGKDVELRCDPISGHTALYWYRQSLGQGLEFLIYFQGNSAPDKSGLPSDRFSAERTGGSVSTLTIQRTQQEDSAVYLCASSLVGGNNEQFFGPGTRLTVL.

This chain's CDR3 is CASSFLDRPTYEQYF. CDR3 nucleotide sequence: TGTGCCAGCAGCTTTTTGGACAGGCCTACCTACGAGCAGTACTTC. The V gene is TRBV5-6, the J gene TRBJ2-7; TRBD1 matches at 7 bases. Unmatched junction bases numbered 7, after V lost 2 bases and J lost 2 bases. The CDR3 has 15 residues. CDR1 SGHDT and CDR2 YYEEEE come from the germline V gene. The whole variable domain, remainder taken from reference TRBV5-6 and TRBJ2-7, is DAGVTQSPTHLIKTRGQQVTLRCSPKSGHDTVSWYQQALGQGPQFIFQYYEEEERQRGNFPDRFSGHQFPNYSSELNVNALLLGDSALYLCASSFLDRPTYEQYFGPGTRLTVT.

The J gene is TRBJ2-5, the V gene TRBV6-1; 13 bases map to TRBD2. Germline assignment: CDR1 MNHNS and CDR2 SASEGT. V was clipped by 4 bases and J by 4 bases; unmatched bases: 18. The CDR3 extends over 20 amino acids. CDR3 DNA sequence: TGTGCCAGCAGTGGCAAAGGGGTCACTAGCGGGAGGGCCAAGGGAGAGACCCAGTACTTC. Translation: CASSGKGVTSGRAKGETQYF.

The chain combines TRBV7-8 with TRBJ2-2; 7 bases fit TRBD2. This CDR3 has 16 amino acids. CDR1 and CDR2 (germline): SGHVS, FQNEAQ. With 5 bases clipped from V and 1 base from J, the junction kept 7 bases outside the gene matches. CDR3 nucleotide sequence: TGTGCCAGCAGCCATCCTAGCGGTAGGAACACCGGGGAGCTGTTTTTT. Amino acids: CASSHPSGRNTGELFF.

V gene TRBV5-1 combines with J gene TRBJ2-7; 8 nucleotides match TRBD1. V gave up 2 bases and J gave up 7 bases; unmatched junction bases: 8. Looked up from germline, CDR1 is SGHRS and CDR2 is YFSETQ. The CDR3 has 14 amino acids. The CDR3 loop is CASSFGTGGGEQYF. The CDR3 bases are TGCGCCAGCAGCTTTGGGACAGGAGGAGGGGAGCAGTACTTC.